The next 25 T cell receptor beta chains were all read from a single sample in a study of blood T cells in healthy people across ages (dated by TCRdb to 2014 to 2015). The library came from 5' RACE. The sequencing machine was an Illumina HiSeq 2500. A second 7 to 11 cycle PCR used a sample-barcoded 5' primer and a J-beta primer mix. The public reads were reanalyzed by TCRdb: fastp trimming at Q25, MiXCR alignment, in-frame beta chains only. Rows with one shared CDR3 protein collapse into an entry with the most common genes and DNA. The sample includes just under 900,000 distinct CDR3 sequences, with 29% observed a single time. The leading ten clones occupy roughly 17% of the sample. Sequenced sample: blood. Receptors were obtained from a woman of 80 years or more in good health.

This clonotype was observed many times. V is TRBV7-9 and J is TRBJ2-1; 11 nucleotides align to TRBD2. This CDR3 contains 15 residues. CDR1 is SEHNR and CDR2 is FQNEAQ in the germline V gene (reference sequence). J was trimmed by 6 bases and V by 5 bases; bases with no gene match: 6. The CDR3 DNA follows: TGTGCCAGCAGCCAACTAGCGGGGGCAATCAATGAGCAGTTCTTC. It yields the protein CASSQLAGAINEQFF.

This clonotype was recorded many times. The chain is built from TRBV11-3 and TRBJ2-5; D is possibly TRBD1 or TRBD2 (5 bases each). The V gene lost 5 bases and the J gene lost 0 bases, with 16 bases spanning the gap. Germline V gives CDR1 SGHNT, CDR2 YENEEA. The CDR3 is 16 residues long. The CDR3 loop is CASSRGTASNQETQYF. The DNA of the CDR3 is TGTGCCAGCAGCCGAGGGACGGCTAGTAACCAAGAGACCCAGTACTTC.

The sample holds many counts of this clonotype. The CDR3 bases are TGTGCCAGCAGTCCCCGACGGGGAGCCCGGACGCGTGAAGAGACCCAGTACTTC. Its protein product is CASSPRRGARTREETQYF. The chain is built from TRBV7-6 and TRBJ2-5; possibly TRBD2 for D (5 bases). This CDR3 comprises 18 residues. V dropped 6 bases and J dropped 3 bases, with 26 bases sitting between them. Germline V gene lookup returns CDR1 SGHVS and CDR2 FNYEAQ.

The chain has TRBV2 and TRBJ2-1, with D maybe TRBD1 (6 bases). CDR1 is SNHLY and CDR2 is FYNNEI in the germline V gene. Trimming removed 7 bases from V and 9 bases from J, with 22 bases in between. The CDR3 spans 15 residues. The CDR3 DNA reads as TGTGCCAGCAAACCCGCCAGGGGAGCAAACCGTGAGCAGTTCTTC. This sequence encodes CASKPARGANREQFF.

This clonotype was recorded many times. V usage is TRBV11-3 and J usage is TRBJ2-3; D perhaps matches TRBD2 (6 bases). The V gene lost 6 bases and the J gene lost 2 bases, with 18 bases spanning the gap. CDR3 length: 16 amino acids. Germline V gene sequence: CDR1 SGHNT, CDR2 YENEEA. CDR3 protein: CASSPGAGHLTDTQYF. The CDR3 nucleotides are TGTGCCAGCAGTCCCGGGGCGGGGCATCTCACAGATACGCAGTATTTT.

On this clonotype itself: Just one base apart from a much larger clone, this may be a read error. The chain links TRBV6-2 or TRBV6-3 to TRBJ2-7; D gene unclear. The CDR3 runs 13 residues. Germline V gene lookup returns CDR1 MNHEY and CDR2 SVGEGT. This chain's CDR3 is CACSYQGSYEQYF. For the CDR3, the DNA is TGTGCCTGCAGTTACCAAGGCAGTTACGAGCAGTACTTC.

The V gene is TRBV5-5, the J gene TRBJ1-1; D is uncertain. V dropped 0 bases and J dropped 1 base, with 13 bases sitting between them. Germline V CDR1 and CDR2: SGHKS, YYEKEE (reference sequence). The CDR3 spans 16 residues. The chain's CDR3 is CASSLEGREGNTEAFF. The CDR3 nucleotides read TGTGCCAGCAGCTTGGAAGGGAGGGAGGGGAACACTGAAGCTTTCTTT. Based on the CDR3 plus reference TRBV5-5 and TRBJ1-1, the full variable domain is DAGVTQSPTHLIKTRGQQVTLRCSPISGHKSVSWYQQVLGQGPQFIFQYYEKEERGRGNFPDRFSARQFPNYSSELNVNALLLGDSALYLCASSLEGREGNTEAFFGQGTRLTVV.

This clonotype was found a few times. A much larger clonotype is one base distant, so this may be a read error. This chain joins TRBV20-1 and TRBJ2-1, with 10 nucleotides matching TRBD2. With V trimmed by 2 bases and J by 10 bases, 8 bases remained unmatched. Germline V CDR1 and CDR2: DFQATT, SNEGSKA (reference sequence). CDR3 size: 14 residues. The DNA of the CDR3 is TGCAGTGCTAGAACGGAACTAGCGGGGATCGAGCAGTTCTTC. It yields the protein CSARTELAGIEQFF.

As regards this clonotype: A read error may explain this, as a much larger clone is one base away. The V call is TRBV12-3 or TRBV12-4, the J call TRBJ2-7; 12 bases fit TRBD2. Trimming removed 6 bases from V and 7 bases from J; junction bases left unmatched: 10. CDR3 length: 15 amino acids. Written as DNA, the CDR3 is TGTGCCAGCAGACCTACTAGCGGGGGGCCAGATGAGCAGTACTTC. It is translated as CASRPTSGGPDEQYF.

The chain has TRBV28 and TRBJ1-5; D might be TRBD1 (6 bases). Germline CDR1 is MDHEN and CDR2 is SYDVKM. With 5 bases removed from V and 2 bases from J, the gap between germline ends came to 22 bases. The CDR3 spans 18 residues. This chain's CDR3 is CASSPLRVGAGGNQPQHF. The CDR3 nucleotides read TGTGCCAGCAGTCCCTTGCGTGTGGGGGCCGGTGGCAATCAGCCCCAGCATTTT. Full variable domain (rest looked up from reference TRBV28 and TRBJ1-5): DVKVTQSSRYLVKRTGEKVFLECVQDMDHENMFWYRQDPGLGLRLIYFSYDVKMKEKGDIPEGYSVSREKKERFSLILESASTNQTSMYLCASSPLRVGAGGNQPQHFGDGTRLSIL.

Many counts were recorded for this clonotype. The CDR3 DNA follows: TGTGCCAGCAGCTTAGCGCGGCGGGGAGGCACAGATACGCAGTATTTT. Protein sequence: CASSLARRGGTDTQYF. This chain connects TRBV7-2 to TRBJ2-3, with TRBD2 as a possible D gene (6 bases). This CDR3 is built from 16 residues. Between the trimmed V and J ends, which lost 0 bases and 1 base, there was a span of 11 bases. Per germline, CDR1 SGHTA and CDR2 FQGNSA.

This clonotype was seen only a few times. The chain has TRBV20-1 and TRBJ1-6; tentatively, D is TRBD1 (5 bases). Germline-derived CDR1 and CDR2 are DFQATT and SNEGSKA (reference sequence). The germline V and J ends were trimmed by 0 bases and 6 bases, with 12 bases remaining between them. This CDR3 contains 15 residues. CDR3 sequence reads: CSAREGEIVNSPLHF. CDR3 in DNA: TGCAGTGCTAGAGAGGGGGAAATAGTTAATTCACCCCTCCACTTT.

This clonotype was detected many times. This sequence joins TRBV6-1 and TRBJ1-1; D unresolved. The CDR3 length is 13 residues. V lost 2 bases to trimming and J lost 1 base, with 5 bases between them. Germline V lookup: CDR1 MNHNS, CDR2 SASEGT. The CDR3 region is CASSEFGNTEAFF. As DNA, the CDR3 is TGTGCCAGCAGTGAATTCGGGAACACTGAAGCTTTCTTT.

At least ten counts were recorded for this clonotype. The chain employs TRBV20-1 and TRBJ2-5, with D possibly matching TRBD2 (6 bases). The CDR3 consists of 15 residues. The germline gives CDR1 DFQATT, CDR2 SNEGSKA (reference sequence). With 3 bases removed from V and 0 bases from J, the gap between germline ends came to 14 bases. The CDR3 bases are TGCAGTGCTAGTTCACGGGGGAGTTACCAAGAGACCCAGTACTTC. It encodes CSASSRGSYQETQYF.

V is TRBV6-5 and J is TRBJ1-1; D ambiguous. The CDR3 has 13 amino acids. Germline-derived CDR1 and CDR2 are MNHEY and SVGAGI. Trimming stripped 8 bases from V and 1 base from J, with 11 bases between. The CDR3 is CASLGIRNTEAFF. DNA of the CDR3: TGTGCCAGCTTAGGTATCCGGAACACTGAAGCTTTCTTT.

Comments on this clonotype: Sequence at one end of the junction differs from germline and may be a read error. The chain joins TRBV3-1 to TRBJ1-1; D gene unclear. Germline V gene data show CDR1 as LGHDT and CDR2 as YNNKEL (reference sequence). The CDR3 runs to 14 residues. As DNA, the CDR3 is TGTGCCAGCAGACAAACGGCGGGGAACACTGGAGCTTTCTTT. Amino acids: CASRQTAGNTGAFF.

There are many counts of this clonotype. The chain recombines TRBV11-2 with TRBJ2-7; 10 bases agree with TRBD2. Germline CDR1 SGHAT, CDR2 FQNNGV. The J segment lost 7 bases and the V segment lost 4 bases, leaving 10 bases of the junction unmatched. The CDR3 covers 15 residues. The CDR3 DNA sequence: TGTGCCAGCAGCTCCTTTGAAGCGGGGGGGTTTGAGCAGTACTTC. Translated: CASSSFEAGGFEQYF.

This chain uses TRBV29-1 with TRBJ2-2, with 9 positions matching TRBD1. Germline V gene data show CDR1 as SQVTM and CDR2 as ANQGSEA. CDR3 length equals 15 residues. The junction had 5 bases not matched to a gene; V was cut back by 6 bases and J by 0 bases. The CDR3 bases are TGCAGCGTCAAGGGACAGGGTGCGAACACCGGGGAGCTGTTTTTT. Its protein is CSVKGQGANTGELFF.

To note about this clonotype: A much larger clone sits a single nucleotide away, making a read error possible. The genes are TRBV19 and TRBJ2-3; D unclear. Germline loops: CDR1 LNHDA, CDR2 SQIVND (reference sequence). The CDR3 totals 16 residues. V was cut by 5 bases and J by 3 bases, with 18 bases left in between. CDR3 residues: CASSPLYSLGTDTQYF. CDR3 nucleotides: TGTGCCAGTAGTCCTTTGTACTCCCTAGGTACAGATACGCAGTATTTT.

V and J are TRBV3-1 and TRBJ2-2, with 15 bases fitting TRBD2. Unmatched junction bases numbered 3, after V lost 3 bases and J lost 1 base. CDR3 length: 18 residues. Looked up from germline, CDR1 is LGHDT and CDR2 is YNNKEL (reference sequence). CDR3 sequence: CASSHGLAGGLNTGELFF. The DNA of the CDR3 is TGTGCCAGCAGCCATGGACTAGCGGGGGGGTTGAACACCGGGGAGCTGTTTTTT.

This clonotype was found many times. This chain links TRBV27 with TRBJ2-1; D possibly matches TRBD1 or TRBD2 (5 bases each). CDR3 length: 15 amino acids. Germline values: CDR1 MNHEY, CDR2 SMNVEV (reference sequence). V lost 5 bases to trimming and J lost 0 bases, with 11 bases between them. For the CDR3, the DNA is TGTGCCAGCAGTGAATGGGGGTCCTCCTACAATGAGCAGTTCTTC. It specifies CASSEWGSSYNEQFF.

This clonotype was detected many times. The chain recombines TRBV10-3 with TRBJ2-3; D is uncertain. CDR1 is ENHRY and CDR2 is SYGVKD in the germline V gene. The CDR3 runs 14 residues. The V gene lost 4 bases and the J gene lost 4 bases, with 12 bases spanning the gap. This CDR3 reads CAISVTAGPDTQYF. The DNA of the CDR3 is TGTGCCATCAGTGTTACTGCAGGTCCAGATACGCAGTATTTT.

This clonotype was found many times. CDR3 DNA: TGTGCCAGCAGCTTAGCGGACAGGCGCACAGATACGCAGTATTTT. It yields the protein CASSLADRRTDTQYF. V is TRBV7-9 and J is TRBJ2-3; 7 bases are a match to TRBD1. This CDR3 has 15 amino acids. The germline V gene has CDR1 SEHNR and CDR2 FQNEAQ (reference sequence). Unmatched junction bases numbered 1, after V lost 0 bases and J lost 1 base.

This clonotype appeared a single time. This chain connects TRBV20-1 to TRBJ2-7, with D perhaps matching TRBD1 (6 bases). V was shortened by 0 bases and J by 2 bases, with 14 bases between the two germline ends. The CDR3 is made up of 15 amino acids. Germline V gives CDR1 DFQATT, CDR2 SNEGSKA (reference sequence). For the CDR3, the DNA is TGCAGTGCTAGAGATACGACAGGCCATACCTACGAGCAGTACTTC. Encoded protein: CSARDTTGHTYEQYF.

The chain links TRBV12-3 or TRBV12-4 to TRBJ2-3; D unresolved. V was pared by 3 bases and J by 4 bases, with 11 bases between. This CDR3 region has 14 residues. CDR3 sequence: CASSLAVGADTQYF. As DNA, the CDR3 is TGTGCCAGCAGTTTGGCGGTGGGCGCAGATACGCAGTATTTT.